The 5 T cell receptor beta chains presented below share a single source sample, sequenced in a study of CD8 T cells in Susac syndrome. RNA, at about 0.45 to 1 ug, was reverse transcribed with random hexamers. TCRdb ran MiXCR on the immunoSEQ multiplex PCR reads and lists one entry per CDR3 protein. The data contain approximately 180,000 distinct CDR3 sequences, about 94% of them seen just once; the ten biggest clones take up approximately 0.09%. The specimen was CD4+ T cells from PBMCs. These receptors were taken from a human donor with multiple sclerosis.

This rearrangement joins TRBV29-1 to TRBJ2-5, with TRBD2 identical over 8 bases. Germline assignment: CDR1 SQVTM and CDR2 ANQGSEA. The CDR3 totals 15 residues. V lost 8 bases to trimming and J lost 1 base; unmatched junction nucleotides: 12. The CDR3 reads CSTRGGISGQETQYF. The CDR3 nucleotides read TGCAGCACCCGGGGGGGGATCTCGGGCCAAGAGACCCAGTACTTC.

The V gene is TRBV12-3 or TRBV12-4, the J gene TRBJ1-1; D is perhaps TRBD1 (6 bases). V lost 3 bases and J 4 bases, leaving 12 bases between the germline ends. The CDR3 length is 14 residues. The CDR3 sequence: CASSFRSGATEAFF. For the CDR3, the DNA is TGTGCCAGCAGTTTTAGGTCAGGGGCCACTGAAGCTTTCTTT.

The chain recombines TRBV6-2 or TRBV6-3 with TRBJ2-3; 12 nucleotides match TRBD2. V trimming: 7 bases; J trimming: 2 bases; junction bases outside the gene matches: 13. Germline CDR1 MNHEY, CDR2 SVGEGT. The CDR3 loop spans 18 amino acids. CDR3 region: CASTDGLAGGPVTDTQYF. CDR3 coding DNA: TGTGCCAGCACCGACGGGCTAGCGGGGGGGCCAGTCACAGATACGCAGTATTTT.

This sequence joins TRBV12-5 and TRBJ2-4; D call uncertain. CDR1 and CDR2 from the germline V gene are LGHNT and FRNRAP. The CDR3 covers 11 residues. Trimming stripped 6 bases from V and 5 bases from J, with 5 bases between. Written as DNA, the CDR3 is TGTGCTAGTGGCCTCGAAAACATTCAGTACTTC. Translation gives CASGLENIQYF. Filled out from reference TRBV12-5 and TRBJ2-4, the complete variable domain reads DARVTQTPRHKVTEMGQEVTMRCQPILGHNTVFWYRQTMMQGLELLAYFRNRAPLDDSGMPKDRFSAEMPDATLATLKIQPSEPRDSAVYFCASGLENIQYFGAGTRLSVL.

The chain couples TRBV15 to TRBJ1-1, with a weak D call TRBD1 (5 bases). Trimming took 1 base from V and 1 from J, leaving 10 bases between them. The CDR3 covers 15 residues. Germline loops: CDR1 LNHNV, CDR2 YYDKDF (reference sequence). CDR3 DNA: TGTGCCACCAGCAGAGGTGGGGGGGGGAACACTGAAGCTTTCTTT. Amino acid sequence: CATSRGGGGNTEAFF.